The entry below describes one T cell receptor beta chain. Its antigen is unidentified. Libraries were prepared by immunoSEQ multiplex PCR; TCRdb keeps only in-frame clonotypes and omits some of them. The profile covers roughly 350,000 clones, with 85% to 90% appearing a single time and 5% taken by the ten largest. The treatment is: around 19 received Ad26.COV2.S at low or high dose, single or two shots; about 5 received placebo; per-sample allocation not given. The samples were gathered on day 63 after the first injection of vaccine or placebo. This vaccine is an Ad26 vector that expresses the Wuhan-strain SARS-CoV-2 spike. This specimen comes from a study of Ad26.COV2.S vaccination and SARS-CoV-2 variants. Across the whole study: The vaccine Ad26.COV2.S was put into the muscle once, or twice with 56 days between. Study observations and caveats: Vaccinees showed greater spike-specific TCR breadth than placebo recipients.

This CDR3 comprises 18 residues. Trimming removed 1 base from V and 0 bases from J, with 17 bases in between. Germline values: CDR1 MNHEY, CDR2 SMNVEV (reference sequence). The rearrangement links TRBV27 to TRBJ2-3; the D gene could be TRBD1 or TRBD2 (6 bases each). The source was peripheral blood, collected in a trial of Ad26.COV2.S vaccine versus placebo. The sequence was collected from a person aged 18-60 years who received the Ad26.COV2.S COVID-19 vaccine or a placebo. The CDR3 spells CASSLWRLTGTSTDTQYF. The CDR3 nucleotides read TGTGCCAGCAGTTTATGGCGCCTAACAGGGACTAGCACAGATACGCAGTATTTT.